This is a list of T cell receptor beta chains from one sample in a study of tumor-infiltrating lymphocytes in primary liver carcinoma. TCRdb analysed the multiplex PCR reads with MiXCR anew, one entry per CDR3 protein. Found here are under 110,000 distinct CDR3 sequences, around two thirds of them singletons; the top ten hold 10% to 15%. The sequenced sample consisted of liver tumor tissue from sampling region 2. These receptors were obtained from a woman aged 60-75 years with primary liver carcinoma and hepatitis B virus infection. Both conserved end residues are part of each CDR3. The D gene is left open where the match is weak. Some rows have no size entry. The others give once, few or many, or a class for an expanded clone.

cdr3_aa: CVSRRTWESNQSQHF
cdr3_nt: TGTGTCAGCCGACGAACGTGGGAGAGCAATCAGTCCCAGCATTTT
j_call: TRBJ1-5
clone_size: NA
v_call: TRBV6-5
d_call: NA

cdr3_aa: CASSLRRRLVDPGELFF
cdr3_nt: TGTGCCAGCAGCCTGCGAAGACGGCTTGTAGATCCCGGGGAGCTGTTTTTT
j_call: TRBJ2-2
clone_size: few
v_call: TRBV5-4
d_call: NA

cdr3_aa: CAGSPPQAPTGELFF
cdr3_nt: TGTGCCGGCAGTCCTCCGCAAGCACCGACCGGGGAGCTGTTTTTT
j_call: TRBJ2-2
clone_size: few
v_call: TRBV11-2
d_call: NA

cdr3_aa: CDSSLTQGAGVYYEQLF
cdr3_nt: TGCGACAGCAGCCTCACACAGGGGGCTGGGGTATACTATGAGCAGTTGTTC
j_call: TRBJ2-1
clone_size: NA
v_call: TRBV4-1
d_call: TRBD1

cdr3_aa: CTSSPYSDLGTEAFF
cdr3_nt: TGTACCAGCAGCCCCTACTCGGACTTGGGCACTGAAGCTTTCTTT
j_call: TRBJ1-1
clone_size: NA
v_call: TRBV5-1
d_call: NA

cdr3_aa: CASSPGGGFNQLQHF
cdr3_nt: TGTGCCAGCAGTCCCGGGGGGGGATTCAATCAGCTCCAGCATTTT
j_call: TRBJ1-5
clone_size: NA
v_call: TRBV28
d_call: NA

cdr3_aa: CASSPLSRPGTFLGQQFF
cdr3_nt: TGTGCCAGCAGCCCCCTGTCCCGTCCCGGGACTTTCTTGGGGCAGCAGTTCTTC
j_call: TRBJ2-1
clone_size: few
v_call: TRBV28
d_call: NA

cdr3_aa: CASSYTGTIANEQFF
cdr3_nt: TGTGCCAGCAGCTACACCGGGACGATAGCCAATGAGCAGTTCTTT
j_call: TRBJ2-1
clone_size: NA
v_call: TRBV7-3
d_call: NA

cdr3_aa: CTSSNTGVYSEAFF
cdr3_nt: TGTACCAGCAGTAACACAGGAGTGTACTCTGAAGCTTTCTTT
j_call: TRBJ1-1
clone_size: NA
v_call: TRBV12-3/TRBV12-4
d_call: NA

cdr3_aa: CVSSRRWTDLREAQYF
cdr3_nt: TGTGTCAGCAGCCGCCGGTGGACAGACCTGCGCGAGGCCCAGTACTTC
j_call: TRBJ2-5
clone_size: NA
v_call: TRBV11-2
d_call: NA

cdr3_aa: CARSDPRQAGPYEQYF
cdr3_nt: TGTGCCAGGAGTGACCCCCGACAGGCGGGCCCTTACGAGCAGTACTTC
j_call: TRBJ2-7
clone_size: NA
v_call: TRBV6-1
d_call: NA

cdr3_aa: CASSLRIQGDGGYTF
cdr3_nt: TGTGCCAGCAGCCTAAGAATACAGGGAGATGGTGGTTACACCTTC
j_call: TRBJ1-2
clone_size: NA
v_call: TRBV11-2
d_call: NA

cdr3_aa: CASSLEAGQGGIQYF
cdr3_nt: TGTGCCAGCAGCTTAGAAGCGGGACAGGGAGGTATTCAGTACTTC
j_call: TRBJ2-4
clone_size: few
v_call: TRBV7-9
d_call: TRBD1

cdr3_aa: CASSRQGTRDQPQHF
cdr3_nt: TGTGCCAGCAGCAGACAGGGGACAAGAGATCAGCCCCAGCATTTT
j_call: TRBJ1-5
clone_size: NA
v_call: TRBV27
d_call: TRBD1

cdr3_aa: CASSRETRVGEQFF
cdr3_nt: TGTGCCAGCAGTCGGGAGACTAGGGTAGGCGAGCAGTTCTTC
j_call: TRBJ2-1
clone_size: many
v_call: TRBV6-1
d_call: NA

cdr3_aa: CATSVRYRDLFISGQFF
cdr3_nt: TGTGCCACCAGTGTACGATACCGGGACCTCTTTATATCAGGGCAGTTCTTC
j_call: TRBJ2-1
clone_size: many
v_call: TRBV24-1
d_call: NA

cdr3_aa: CASSLDKTGELCF
cdr3_nt: TGTGCCAGCAGCTTGGATAAGACTGGGGAGCTGTGTTTT
j_call: TRBJ2-2
clone_size: NA
v_call: TRBV11-2
d_call: NA

cdr3_aa: CASSLPGLADYEQYF
cdr3_nt: TGTGCCAGCAGTTTACCCGGACTAGCGGATTACGAGCAGTACTTC
j_call: TRBJ2-7
clone_size: NA
v_call: TRBV28
d_call: TRBD2

cdr3_aa: CARSLGRAQETQYF
cdr3_nt: TGTGCCAGGAGCTTAGGGAGGGCCCAAGAGACCCAGTACTTC
j_call: TRBJ2-5
clone_size: NA
v_call: TRBV7-9
d_call: TRBD2

cdr3_aa: CSSLGLAGVTGMQYF
cdr3_nt: TGCAGCTCACTAGGGCTAGCGGGCGTCACAGGTATGCAGTATTTT
j_call: TRBJ2-3
clone_size: NA
v_call: TRBV29-1
d_call: TRBD2

cdr3_aa: CASSQIVAATGELFF
cdr3_nt: TGTGCCAGCAGCCAAATTGTAGCAGCCACAGGGGAGCTGTTTTTT
j_call: TRBJ2-2
clone_size: NA
v_call: TRBV4-2
d_call: NA

cdr3_aa: CANSYWLFDELYF
cdr3_nt: TGTGCCAACAGTTACTGGCTATTCGACGAGCTGTACTTC
j_call: TRBJ2-7
clone_size: once
v_call: TRBV6-6
d_call: NA

cdr3_aa: CANNHSLEDPRATYGYTF
cdr3_nt: TGCGCCAACAACCACTCCCTAGAGGATCCTAGGGCGACCTATGGCTACACCTTC
j_call: TRBJ1-2
clone_size: NA
v_call: TRBV4-1
d_call: NA

cdr3_aa: CASSFTARGINEQYF
cdr3_nt: TGTGCCAGCAGCTTCACAGCCAGAGGAATTAACGAGCAGTACTTC
j_call: TRBJ2-7
clone_size: NA
v_call: TRBV11-2
d_call: NA

cdr3_aa: CASSRDGRGTETQYF
cdr3_nt: TGTGCCAGCAGTCGAGACGGCCGCGGGACAGAGACCCAGTACTTC
j_call: TRBJ2-5
clone_size: NA
v_call: TRBV7-9
d_call: NA

cdr3_aa: CASSRDFSYEQYF
cdr3_nt: TGTGCCAGCAGCCGGGACTTCTCCTACGAGCAGTACTTC
j_call: TRBJ2-7
clone_size: many
v_call: TRBV7-9
d_call: NA

cdr3_aa: CASITAEMNTEDYF
cdr3_nt: TGTGCCAGCATTACCGCAGAAATGAACACTGAAGATTACTTT
j_call: TRBJ1-1
clone_size: NA
v_call: TRBV6-6
d_call: NA

cdr3_aa: CASSFASGSTDTLYF
cdr3_nt: NA
j_call: TRBJ2-3
clone_size: NA
v_call: TRBV28
d_call: NA

cdr3_aa: CASSMANSGRTHEQYF
cdr3_nt: TGCGCCAGCAGCATGGCCAATAGCGGGAGAACCCACGAGCAGTACTTC
j_call: TRBJ2-7
clone_size: NA
v_call: TRBV5-1
d_call: TRBD2

cdr3_aa: CSVSRAFQETQYF
cdr3_nt: TGCAGCGTTAGCAGGGCTTTCCAAGAGACCCAGTACTTC
j_call: TRBJ2-5
clone_size: many
v_call: TRBV29-1
d_call: NA

cdr3_aa: CSAVGGRGIDEQYF
cdr3_nt: TGCAGCGCTGTAGGCGGGAGGGGAATCGACGAACAGTACTTC
j_call: TRBJ2-7
clone_size: NA
v_call: TRBV29-1
d_call: TRBD2

cdr3_aa: CASSPITGDRGNGQFF
cdr3_nt: TGTGCCAGCAGCCCCATTACGGGGGACCGGGGGAATGGACAGTTCTTC
j_call: TRBJ2-1
clone_size: NA
v_call: TRBV11-2
d_call: NA

cdr3_aa: CASSEAWTRVGHEQYF
cdr3_nt: TGTGCTAGCAGTGAAGCTTGGACGCGAGTAGGCCACGAGCAGTACTTC
j_call: TRBJ2-7
clone_size: NA
v_call: TRBV6-1
d_call: NA

cdr3_aa: CSVGGRGEKLFF
cdr3_nt: TGCAGCGTTGGTGGTCGGGGTGAAAAACTGTTTTTT
j_call: TRBJ1-4
clone_size: many
v_call: TRBV29-1
d_call: NA

cdr3_aa: CASSEYRGRSEAFF
cdr3_nt: TGTGCCAGTAGTGAGTACAGGGGTCGGAGTGAAGCTTTCTTT
j_call: TRBJ1-1
clone_size: NA
v_call: TRBV19
d_call: TRBD1

cdr3_aa: CASSQSLGEQYF
cdr3_nt: TGTGCCAGCAGTCAGAGCTTGGGCGAGCAGTACTTC
j_call: TRBJ2-7
clone_size: NA
v_call: TRBV28
d_call: NA

cdr3_aa: CASSIGEGYTF
cdr3_nt: TGTGCCAGTAGTATCGGGGAAGGCTACACCTTC
j_call: TRBJ1-2
clone_size: few
v_call: TRBV19
d_call: NA